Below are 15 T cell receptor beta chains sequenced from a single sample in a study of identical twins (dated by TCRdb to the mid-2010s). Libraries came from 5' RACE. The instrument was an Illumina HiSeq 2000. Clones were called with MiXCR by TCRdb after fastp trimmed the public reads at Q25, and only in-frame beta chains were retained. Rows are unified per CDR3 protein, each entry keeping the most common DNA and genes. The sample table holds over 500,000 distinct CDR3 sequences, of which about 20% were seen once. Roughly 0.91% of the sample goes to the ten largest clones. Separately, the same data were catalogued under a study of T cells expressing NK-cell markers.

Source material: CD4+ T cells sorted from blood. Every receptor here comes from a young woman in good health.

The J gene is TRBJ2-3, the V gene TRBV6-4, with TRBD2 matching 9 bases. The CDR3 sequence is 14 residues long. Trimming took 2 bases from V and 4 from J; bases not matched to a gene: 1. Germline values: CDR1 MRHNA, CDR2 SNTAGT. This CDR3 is CASSDGGGADTQYF. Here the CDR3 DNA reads TGTGCCAGCAGTGACGGCGGGGGGGCAGATACGCAGTATTTT.

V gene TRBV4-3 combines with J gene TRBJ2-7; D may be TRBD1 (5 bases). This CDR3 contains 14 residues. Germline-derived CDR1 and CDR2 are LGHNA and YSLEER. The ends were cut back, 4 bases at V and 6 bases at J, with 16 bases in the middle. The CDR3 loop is CASSPQVFGAEQYF. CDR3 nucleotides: TGCGCCAGCAGCCCGCAGGTTTTTGGGGCCGAGCAGTACTTC.

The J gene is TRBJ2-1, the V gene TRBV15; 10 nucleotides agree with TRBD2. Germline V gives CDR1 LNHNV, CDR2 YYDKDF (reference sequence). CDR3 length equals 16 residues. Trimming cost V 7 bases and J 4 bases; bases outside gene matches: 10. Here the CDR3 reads CATISLQLAGYNEQFF. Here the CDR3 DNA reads TGTGCCACCATCTCCCTCCAACTAGCGGGATACAATGAGCAGTTCTTC.

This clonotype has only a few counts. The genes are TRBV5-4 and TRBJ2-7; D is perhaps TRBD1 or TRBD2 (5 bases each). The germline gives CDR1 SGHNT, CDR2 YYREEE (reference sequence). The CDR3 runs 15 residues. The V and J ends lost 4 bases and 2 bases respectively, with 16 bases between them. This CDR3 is CASSRAGTEAYEQYF. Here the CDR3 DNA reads TGTGCCAGCAGCAGGGCCGGGACGGAGGCCTACGAGCAGTACTTC.

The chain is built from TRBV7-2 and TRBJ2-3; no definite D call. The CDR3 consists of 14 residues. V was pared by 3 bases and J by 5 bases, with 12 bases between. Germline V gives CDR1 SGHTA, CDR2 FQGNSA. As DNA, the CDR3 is TGTGCCAGCAGCTTGGTCAGGATGGGAGATACGCAGTATTTT. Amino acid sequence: CASSLVRMGDTQYF.

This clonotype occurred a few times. The CDR3 spells CASRPTGETGELFF. The CDR3 nucleotides read TGTGCCAGCAGGCCCACAGGGGAGACCGGGGAGCTGTTTTTT. This chain links TRBV7-6 with TRBJ2-2; the match to TRBD1 covers 7 bases. From germline, CDR1 is SGHVS and CDR2 FNYEAQ. This CDR3 spans 14 amino acids. With 6 bases clipped from V and 5 bases from J, the junction kept 6 bases outside the gene matches.

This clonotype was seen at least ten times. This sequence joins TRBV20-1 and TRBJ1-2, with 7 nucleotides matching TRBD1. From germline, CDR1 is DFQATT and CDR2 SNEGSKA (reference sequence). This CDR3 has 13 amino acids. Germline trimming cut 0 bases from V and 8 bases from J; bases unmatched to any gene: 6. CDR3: CSARDPAGGGYTF. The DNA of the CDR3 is TGCAGTGCTAGAGATCCGGCAGGGGGGGGCTACACCTTC.

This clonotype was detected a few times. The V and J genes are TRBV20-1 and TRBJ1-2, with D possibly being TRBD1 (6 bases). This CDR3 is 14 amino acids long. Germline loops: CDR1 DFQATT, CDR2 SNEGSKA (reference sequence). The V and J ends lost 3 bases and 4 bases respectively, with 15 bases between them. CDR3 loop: CSASAGANVYGYTF. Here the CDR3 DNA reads TGCAGTGCTAGTGCAGGGGCGAATGTCTATGGCTACACCTTC.

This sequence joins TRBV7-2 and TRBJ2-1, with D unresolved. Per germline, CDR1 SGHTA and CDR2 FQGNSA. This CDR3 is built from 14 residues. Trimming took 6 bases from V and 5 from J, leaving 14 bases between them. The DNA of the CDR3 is TGTGCCAGCAGAACCCAACCGTGGGACAATGAGCAGTTCTTC. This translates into CASRTQPWDNEQFF.

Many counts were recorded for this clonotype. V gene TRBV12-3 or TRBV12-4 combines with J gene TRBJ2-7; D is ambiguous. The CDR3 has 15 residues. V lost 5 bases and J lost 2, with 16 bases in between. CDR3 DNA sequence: TGTGCCAGCAGTCCGTCATGGGCGGCCACCTACGAGCAGTACTTC. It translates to CASSPSWAATYEQYF.

CDR3 region: CSAGQLSYNEQFF. The DNA of the CDR3 is TGCAGTGCGGGACAGCTCTCCTACAATGAGCAGTTCTTC. The gene calls are TRBV20-1 and TRBJ2-1; 7 bases are shared with TRBD1. The ends lost 6 bases at V and 0 bases at J; junction bases unmatched: 2. The length of the CDR3 is 13 residues. Looked up from germline, CDR1 is DFQATT and CDR2 is SNEGSKA (reference sequence).

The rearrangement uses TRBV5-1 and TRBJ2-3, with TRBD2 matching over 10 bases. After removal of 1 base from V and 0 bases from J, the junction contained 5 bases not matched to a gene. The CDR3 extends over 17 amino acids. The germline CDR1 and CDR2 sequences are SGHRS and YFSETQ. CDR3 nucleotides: TGCGCCAGCAGCTTGATCCTGACTAGCGGGAGCACAGATACGCAGTATTTT. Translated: CASSLILTSGSTDTQYF.

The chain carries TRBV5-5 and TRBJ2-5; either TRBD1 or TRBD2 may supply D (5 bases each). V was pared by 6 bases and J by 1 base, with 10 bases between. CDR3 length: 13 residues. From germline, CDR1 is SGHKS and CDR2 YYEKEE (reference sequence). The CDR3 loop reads CASTPGGQETQYF. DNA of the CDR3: TGTGCCAGCACGCCTGGGGGCCAAGAGACCCAGTACTTC.

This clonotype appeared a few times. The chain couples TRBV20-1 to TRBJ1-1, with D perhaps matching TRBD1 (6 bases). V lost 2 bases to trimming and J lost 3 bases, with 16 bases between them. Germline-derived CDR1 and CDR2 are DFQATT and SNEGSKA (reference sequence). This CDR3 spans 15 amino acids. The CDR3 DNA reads TGCAGTGCTAGATCGGGAGGGGGGGTGTACACTGAAGCTTTCTTT. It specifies CSARSGGGVYTEAFF.

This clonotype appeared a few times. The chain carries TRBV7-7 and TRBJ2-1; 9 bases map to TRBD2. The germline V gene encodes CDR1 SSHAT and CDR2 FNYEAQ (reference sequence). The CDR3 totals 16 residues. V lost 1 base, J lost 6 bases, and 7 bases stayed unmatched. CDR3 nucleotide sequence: TGTGCCAGCAGCTTAGTGGCGGGAGGGTCTGGCAATGAGCAGTTCTTC. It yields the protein CASSLVAGGSGNEQFF. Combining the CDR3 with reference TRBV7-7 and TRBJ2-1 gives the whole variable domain GAGVSQSPRYKVTKRGQDVTLRCDPISSHATLYWYQQALGQGPEFLTYFNYEAQPDKSGLPSDRFSAERPEGSISTLTIQRTEQRDSAMYRCASSLVAGGSGNEQFFGPGTRLTVL.